Listed below are T cell receptor beta chains from one sample, sequenced in a study of CD8 T cells in Susac syndrome. A single record per CDR3 protein comes from TCRdb applying MiXCR to the immunoSEQ multiplex PCR reads. The profile shows more than 250,000 distinct CDR3 sequences, around 90% of them singletons. Sequenced sample: CD4+ T cells from PBMCs. Receptor source: a human donor with multiple sclerosis. Each CDR3 is given with its conserved first and last residue. D genes are given only for firm matches. Clone size is stated in some rows and not others, as once, few, many or a class when expanded.

>13|TRBV5-4|-|-|TRBJ2-5
CASSFGPEETQYF
TGTGCCAGCAGCTTCGGACCTGAAGAGACCCAGTACTTC
>13|TRBV5-1|-|-|TRBJ1-6
CASGSGDNSPLHF
TGCGCCAGCGGCAGTGGGGATAATTCACCCCTCCACTTT
>16|TRBV12-3/TRBV12-4|TRBD1|-|TRBJ2-2
CASSFRTGRRTGELFF
TGTGCCAGCAGTTTCCGGACAGGGAGGAGGACCGGGGAGCTGTTTTTT
>15|TRBV3-1|-|-|TRBJ2-2
CASSQDPHGTGELFF
TGTGCCAGCAGCCAAGACCCACACGGCACCGGGGAGCTGTTTTTT
>14|TRBV5-6|TRBD2|-|TRBJ2-5
CASSSGLAQETQYF
TGTGCCAGCAGCTCCGGACTAGCCCAAGAGACCCAGTACTTC
>17|TRBV27|-|-|TRBJ1-1
CASSSLTEWIMNTEAFF
TGTGCCAGCAGTTCCTTGACAGAGTGGATTATGAACACTGAAGCTTTCTTT
>15|TRBV7-2|TRBD1|-|TRBJ2-1
CASSSRRQGANEQFF
TGTGCCAGCAGCTCCCGGAGGCAGGGGGCAAATGAGCAGTTCTTC
>14|TRBV7-2|-|-|TRBJ2-7
CASSLGLRSYEQYF
TGTGCCAGCAGCTTGGGGCTCCGCTCCTACGAGCAGTACTTC
>15|TRBV6-5|TRBD1|-|TRBJ1-2
CASRGDSAPNYGYTF
TGTGCCAGCAGAGGGGACAGTGCCCCTAACTATGGCTACACCTTC
>15|TRBV2|TRBD1|-|TRBJ2-3
CASRQRGHRGDTQYF
TGTGCCAGCAGGCAGAGGGGGCACCGCGGAGATACGCAGTATTTT
>14|TRBV5-5|-|-|TRBJ1-2
CASSKPGLYYGYTF
TGTGCCAGCAGCAAACCGGGACTTTACTATGGCTACACCTTC
>15|TRBV4-2|-|-|TRBJ2-6
CASSPAVSRANVLTF
TGTGCCAGCAGCCCGGCCGTTAGTAGGGCCAACGTCCTGACTTTC
>13|TRBV6-2/TRBV6-3|-|-|TRBJ1-5
CASSPGRWQPQHF
TGTGCCAGCAGTCCCGGACGGTGGCAGCCCCAGCATTTT
>13|TRBV12-3/TRBV12-4|-|-|TRBJ2-5
CASSPGWSETQYF
TGTGCCAGCAGCCCCGGATGGTCGGAGACCCAGTACTTC
>14|TRBV14|-|-|TRBJ1-1
CASRSGHRNTEAFF
TGTGCCAGCAGAAGTGGACACAGGAACACTGAAGCTTTCTTT
>14|TRBV5-1|-|-|TRBJ2-5
CASSLDGTLETQYF
TGCGCCAGCAGCTTGGATGGGACATTAGAGACCCAGTACTTC
>16|TRBV5-6|-|-|TRBJ2-1
CASSVSLGPGYNEQFF
TGTGCCAGCAGCGTTAGCCTCGGTCCGGGGTACAATGAGCAGTTCTTC
>14|TRBV19|-|-|TRBJ1-4
CASRIRQGMEKLFF
TGTGCCAGTAGGATCCGGCAGGGTATGGAAAAACTGTTTTTT
>19|TRBV12-3/TRBV12-4|TRBD2|-|TRBJ2-7
CASRPAGTSGGRASYEQYF
TGTGCCAGCAGGCCCGCCGGGACTAGCGGCGGTAGGGCCTCCTACGAGCAGTACTTC
>15|TRBV5-4|-|-|TRBJ2-2
CASSLIGGGTGELFF
TGTGCCAGCAGCTTGATCGGGGGAGGTACCGGGGAGCTGTTTTTT
>16|TRBV6-6|TRBD1|-|TRBJ1-2
CASSRGQGAQDYGYTF
TGTGCCAGCAGCCGGGGACAGGGGGCTCAAGACTATGGCTACACCTTC
>15|TRBV7-2|-|once|TRBJ2-1
CASSLELAGGLEQFF
TGTGCCAGCAGCTTAGAACTAGCAGGTGGGCTGGAGCAGTTCTTC
>14|TRBV20-1|-|-|TRBJ2-3
CSARGGLSTDTQYF
TGCAGTGCTAGAGGAGGGCTGAGCACAGATACGCAGTATTTT
>15|TRBV6-6|-|-|TRBJ1-6
CASSVRDKYNSPLHF
TGTGCCAGCAGTGTCCGGGACAAGTATAATTCACCCCTCCACTTT
>13|TRBV7-9|-|-|TRBJ2-5
CASRPGLQETQYF
TGTGCCAGCCGGCCCGGGCTCCAAGAGACCCAGTACTTC
>16|TRBV7-9|-|-|TRBJ2-3
CASSHYRTGSTDTQYF
TGTGCCAGCAGCCATTATAGGACGGGGAGCACAGATACGCAGTATTTT
>16|TRBV7-2|TRBD1|-|TRBJ1-2
CASSPPLLTGNYGYTF
TGTGCCAGCAGCCCGCCTCTCCTGACAGGGAACTATGGCTACACCTTC
>18|TRBV7-2|TRBD2|once|TRBJ2-7
CASSFRTSGSAAGGEQYF
TGTGCCAGCAGCTTCCGGACTAGCGGGAGCGCCGCGGGGGGCGAGCAGTACTTC
>16|TRBV15|-|-|TRBJ2-2
CATSRDRGPIGGELFF
TGTGCCACCAGCAGAGATCGTGGGCCGATTGGCGGGGAGCTGTTTTTT
>15|TRBV10-3|-|-|TRBJ1-3
CAISNLGPSGNTIYF
TGTGCCATCAGCAACCTCGGACCCTCTGGAAACACCATATATTTT
>15|TRBV5-8|TRBD1|-|TRBJ1-5
CASSTGQGGNQPQHF
TGTGCCAGCAGCACAGGACAGGGAGGCAATCAGCCCCAGCATTTT
>18|TRBV7-6|-|-|TRBJ1-3
CASSLAPIGGSSGNTIYF
TGTGCCAGCAGCTTAGCGCCCATTGGGGGGAGTTCTGGAAACACCATATATTTT
>17|TRBV3-1|TRBD1|-|TRBJ1-2
CASSSKPGQTTNYGYTF
TGTGCCAGCAGCTCGAAACCGGGACAGACCACTAACTATGGCTACACCTTC
>13|TRBV10-2|-|-|TRBJ2-5
CASSGTLQETQYF
TGCGCCAGCAGTGGGACACTCCAAGAGACCCAGTACTTC
>13|TRBV6-2/TRBV6-3|-|-|TRBJ2-4
CASSPLAKNIQYF
TGTGCCAGCAGTCCTTTGGCCAAAAACATTCAGTACTTC
>12|TRBV12-5|-|-|TRBJ2-1
CASGGEGDEQFF
TGTGCTAGTGGTGGTGAAGGCGATGAGCAGTTCTTC
>15|TRBV7-9|-|-|TRBJ1-2
CASSLREKIGDGYTF
TGTGCCAGCAGCTTAAGGGAGAAAATTGGTGATGGCTACACCTTC
>12|TRBV12-3/TRBV12-4|TRBD1|-|TRBJ1-1
CASSLYRGRTFF
TGTGCCAGCAGTTTATACAGGGGGCGGACTTTCTTT
>16|TRBV19|TRBD2|-|TRBJ2-7
CASSTGGGTPPYEQYF
TGTGCCAGTAGTACGGGCGGGGGAACCCCCCCCTACGAGCAGTACTTC
>16|TRBV4-2|-|-|TRBJ2-5
CASSQQRFKNFETQYF
TGTGCCAGCAGCCAACAGCGGTTTAAGAACTTTGAGACCCAGTACTTC
>13|TRBV2|TRBD1|-|TRBJ1-1
CASTGDRGREAFF
TGTGCCAGCACAGGGGACAGGGGGCGCGAAGCTTTCTTT
>16|TRBV4-3|TRBD2|-|TRBJ2-3
CASSQDQREYTDTQYF
TGCGCCAGCAGCCAAGACCAGCGGGAGTATACAGATACGCAGTATTTT